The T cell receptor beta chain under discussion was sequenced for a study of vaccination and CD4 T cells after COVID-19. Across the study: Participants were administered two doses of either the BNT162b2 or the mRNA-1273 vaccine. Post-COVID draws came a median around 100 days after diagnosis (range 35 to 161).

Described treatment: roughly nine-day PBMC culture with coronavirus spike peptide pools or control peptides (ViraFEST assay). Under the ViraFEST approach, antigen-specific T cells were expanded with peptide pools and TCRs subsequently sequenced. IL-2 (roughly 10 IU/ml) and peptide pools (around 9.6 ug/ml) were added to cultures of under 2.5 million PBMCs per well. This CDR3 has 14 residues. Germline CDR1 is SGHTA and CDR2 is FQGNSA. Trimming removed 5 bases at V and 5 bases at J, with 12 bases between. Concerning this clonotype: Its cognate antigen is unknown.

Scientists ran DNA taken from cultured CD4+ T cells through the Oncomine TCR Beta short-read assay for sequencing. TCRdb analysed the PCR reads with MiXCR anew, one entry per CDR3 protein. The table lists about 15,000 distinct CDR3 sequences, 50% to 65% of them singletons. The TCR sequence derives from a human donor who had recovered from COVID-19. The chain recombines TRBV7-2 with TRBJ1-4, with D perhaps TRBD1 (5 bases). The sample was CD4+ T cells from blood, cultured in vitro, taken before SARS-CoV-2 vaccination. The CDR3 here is CASSRGRLNEKLFF. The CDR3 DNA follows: TGTGCCAGCAGCCGGGGACGGTTAAATGAAAAACTGTTTTTT.